This note documents a single TCR beta chain sequence. Its antigen remains unidentified. No much larger clone exists at a distance of one base, and base qualities are not known. This specimen comes from a study of shared clonotypes between healthy human individuals (TCRdb year 2020). For context, the study as a whole: A few men and a couple of women, aged 18 to 49 years, made up the cohort. For each donor, CD4 naive and CD4 memory were each given three plates, CD8 naive was given two plates, and CD8 memory was given one plate. Blood TCR repertoires of five healthy adults were deeply sequenced to estimate repertoire size and the extent of clonotype sharing between individuals. To increase sequencing depth and limit assay-specific biases, TCR repertoire library preparation and sequencing were carried out by different laboratories using diverse techniques. Per donor, leukapheresis produced somewhere between about 0.9 and 9.5 billion PBMCs. Study-wide conclusions, independent of this receptor: Larger estimated clonotype richness was generally found for naive subsets than for memory subsets. Sharing across several donors was observed for about 5% of naive CD4, 3% to 3.5% of naive CD8, 2% to 2.5% of memory CD4, and about 0.39% of memory CD8 clonotypes. Sampling was limited to blood, and TCR repertoires in tissue likely differ from TCR repertoires in blood. The small number of donors limited the genetic and exposure-history diversity represented. Rarefaction of sorted-subset datasets indicated incomplete sequencing despite the large sequencing depth. Pairwise subsampling led to the expectation that sequencing depth would affect the degree of clonotype sharing among donors. Higher generation probabilities were observed for clonotypes shared by all four sorted-subset donors than for non-shared clonotypes.

CD8 naive samples consisted of CD45RO-negative cells that were positively selected for CCR7, yielding a CD45RA+CCR7+ population without TemRA cells. The donors were healthy, HIV-negative adults with no recently reported acute infections or vaccinations. Every donor was a Caucasian adult residing in Nashville, Tennessee, USA. After blood collection by leukapheresis, PBMCs were isolated using Ficoll-Histopaque density gradient centrifugation and then cryopreserved in the vapor phase of liquid nitrogen. Purity and quantity of every magnetically sorted T cell population were checked by analytical flow cytometry. Genomic DNA was isolated from every sorted fraction and measured by UV absorbance on a Nanodrop 2000c. TCR CDR3 regions were amplified from genomic DNA by multiplex PCR using the deep immunoSEQ assay. For each cell subset, the extracted genomic DNA was distributed evenly across all wells of several immunoSEQ 96-well plates, and each plate served as one replicate. For sorted subsets, each replicate PCR was loaded with approximately 0.2 ug genomic DNA, equivalent to 30,000 or so T cell genomes. Purified libraries were quantified with a Qubit 3.0 fluorometer, sized on a Bioanalyzer 2100, and re-quantified with the KAPA Library Quantification kit. A separate single-read 150-cycle Illumina NextSeq 550 flow cell was used to sequence each immunoSEQ 96-well plate. On the study's bioinformatics: Because the immunoSEQ output held only junctional sequences and lacked quality scores, the filtering could not match the filtering applied to full-length reads. To assign V/J genes and CDR3, sequences were annotated against IMGT germline references using PyIR, a Python wrapper for IgBLAST v1.9. Reads were filtered out if the reads had weak V/J assignments (E-value above 1e-6), no CDR3, stop codons, out-of-frame junctions, or ambiguous translated residues. V3J clonotypes were defined as sequences sharing an identical inferred V gene, J gene, and CDR3 amino acid sequence. Percentage overlap between repertoires was computed as shared unique clonotypes divided by the size of the smaller repertoire. RTK rarefaction, the Chao1 estimator, and Recon v2.1 estimates of unobserved clonotypes were used to assess repertoire richness. For all TCRbeta clonotypes obtained by the gDNA method from four donors, generation probabilities were computed with OLGA. In TCRdb, the immuneACCESS table is reduced to in-frame sequences with V and J assigned. These tables do not hold every clone; where another copy was compared, an unresolved V gene accounts for under half, and the others remain unexplained. V and J calls and clone size follow that table, whereas D and trimming were derived from the DNA. Present in this sample are millions of clones, 85% to 95% of which were seen just once. Jointly, the top ten make up around 1.7% of the sample.

The TCR was taken from a man between 18 and 35 years old in good health. Some clones in this sample may be carry-over from other donors' samples. The source material was naive CD8+ T cells from PBMCs. The label giving this sample's cell subset or site can be read as: CD45RA+CCR7+.

The CDR3 region has the sequence CASWGGGFTGELFF. The DNA sequence is as follows: TGTGCCAGCTGGGGAGGGGGTTTTACCGGGGAGCTGTTTTTT. Recombination linked TRBV28 to TRBJ2-2; TRBD2 is perhaps the D gene, given 7 matching bases. The CDR3, cysteine through phenylalanine, is 14 amino acids long. The only DNA kept is the CDR3, 42 bases in frame from the first base. The V and J ends are trimmed by 8 bases and 5 bases, leaving 15 bases between them. CDR1 MDHEN and CDR2 SYDVKM are derived from the germline V gene. Full variable domain (CDR3 extended with the reference TRBV28 and TRBJ2-2 proteins): DVKVTQSSRYLVKRTGEKVFLECVQDMDHENMFWYRQDPGLGLRLIYFSYDVKMKEKGDIPEGYSVSREKKERFSLILESASTNQTSMYLCASWGGGFTGELFFGEGSRLTVL.